Described below is a single T cell receptor beta chain sequence and its context. Its antigen is as yet unknown. This CDR3 contains 16 residues. CDR1 is SNHLY and CDR2 is FYNNEI in the germline V gene. Trimming removed 1 base from V and 4 bases from J; junction bases left unmatched: 9. Donors had nominal health at sampling but likely had unrecorded immune exposures. This specimen comes from a study of cytomegalovirus exposure and HLA in healthy donors. Overall study context: From HLA-typed donors, an early data release held roughly 80 million unique TCRs. Study-level findings and limits: Reportedly, cytomegalovirus status was diagnosed with high sensitivity and specificity. In a later analysis, an Asian-associated ancestry cluster reportedly showed fewer N-insertions than the 666-donor mean.

In the PCR, 60 Vbeta and 13 Jbeta primers were used. Only in-frame clones appear in the TCRdb table, and some are missing; sequencing was by immunoSEQ multiplex PCR. The table shows approximately 190,000 clones, with approximately 70% occurring only once. The receptor's source is a man aged 35-49 years in good health and CMV-seropositive. Sequenced input: PBMCs. The chain combines TRBV2 with TRBJ2-7; 8 nucleotides agree with TRBD2. The DNA for the CDR3 is TGTGCCAGCAGTGAAGGGCTACCGGGGGGGCGGTACGAGCAGTACTTC. Residues: CASSEGLPGGRYEQYF.